The table lists the clone carrying this T cell receptor (beta chain) with a few counts. The length of the CDR3 is 11 residues. CDR1 and CDR2 (germline): DFQATT, SNEGSKA (reference sequence). Combining a sample-barcoded 5' primer with a J-beta primer mix, a second PCR ran for roughly 7 to 11 cycles. TCRdb re-called the 5' RACE reads with MiXCR, one entry per CDR3 protein. This table has 600,000 to 800,000 distinct CDR3 sequences, 52% appearing once. This sample is part of a study of blood T cells in healthy people across ages. The TCR comes from a woman aged 80 or over in good health. The chain links TRBV20-1 to TRBJ2-5; the D gene is possibly TRBD2 (6 bases). The sequencing input was blood. The CDR3 loop is CSGGLLETQYF. CDR3 sequence (DNA): TGCAGCGGGGGTCTGCTCGAGACCCAGTACTTC.